This record looks at one TCR beta chain sequence and its context. The sample comes from a study of cytomegalovirus exposure and HLA in healthy donors. Researchers ran the PCR with 60 Vbeta and 13 Jbeta primers. Data came from immunoSEQ multiplex PCR; TCRdb stores just in-frame clones and leaves some out. Of over 150,000 clones in the sample, 82% were seen once. With 0 bases removed from V and 0 bases from J, the gap between germline ends came to 10 bases. The CDR3 totals 16 residues. Germline V CDR1 and CDR2: MNHNY, SVGAGI (reference sequence). The gene calls are TRBV6-6 and TRBJ2-3; D possibly corresponds to TRBD2 (7 bases). Sequencing was performed on PBMCs. The TCR was taken from a boy between 2 and 10 years old in good health and CMV-seronegative. The CDR3 nucleotides are TGTGCCAGCAGTTACTCGGCGGGGGCGAGCACAGATACGCAGTATTTT. Amino acid sequence: CASSYSAGASTDTQYF.